This T cell receptor (beta chain) is from a study of OX40 agonist ivuxolimab in advanced cancers. The wider study: Dose-escalation patients suffered from hepatocellular carcinoma, melanoma, renal cell or head and neck cancer. Study-level results: No determination was made of the antigen specificity of the expanded peripheral T cells. Expanded clones belonging to CD8+ T cells outnumbered, on average, those of CD4+.

Trimming left V 6 bases short and J 0 bases short, with 17 bases between. The germline gives CDR1 SEHNR, CDR2 FQNEAQ (reference sequence). The CDR3 is 16 amino acids. Comment on this clone: Antigen unknown.

Here immunoSEQ multiplex PCR was the method, and the copy in TCRdb shows in-frame clones only, minus some. The profile covers more than 50,000 clones, with 85% appearing a single time and 4% taken by the ten largest. Sequenced material: CD4+ or CD8+ T cells sorted from blood, taken in a trial of the OX40 agonist ivuxolimab. The sequence derives from an adult with an advanced solid tumor such as melanoma, head and neck, liver or kidney cancer. This chain links TRBV7-9 with TRBJ1-1; D remains ambiguous. This CDR3 is CASRPTLQFMNTEAFF. The CDR3 region has the DNA TGTGCCAGCAGGCCAACCCTTCAGTTCATGAACACTGAAGCTTTCTTT. Together with reference TRBV7-9 and TRBJ1-1, the CDR3 gives the full variable domain: DTGVSQNPRHKITKRGQNVTFRCDPISEHNRLYWYRQTLGQGPEFLTYFQNEAQLEKSRLLSDRFSAERPKGSFSTLEIQRTEQGDSAMYLCASRPTLQFMNTEAFFGQGTRLTVV.